The 30 T cell receptor beta chains below come from one sample, sequenced in a study of cytomegalovirus exposure and HLA in healthy donors. Vbeta (60) and Jbeta (13) primers were used in the PCR. Clones were read by immunoSEQ multiplex PCR, and TCRdb kept only the in-frame ones, dropping some. The data hold 80,000 to 100,000 clones, with under 85% observed a single time. The specimen sequenced was PBMCs. The receptors were sampled from a man aged 50 to 60 in good health and CMV-seropositive.

This clone appeared a few times. The chain links TRBV7-8 to TRBJ2-2; 7 nucleotides line up with TRBD1. The J segment lost 0 bases and the V segment lost 1 base, leaving 5 bases of the junction unmatched. CDR3 length: 17 residues. Looked up from germline, CDR1 is SGHVS and CDR2 is FQNEAQ. The CDR3 region is CASSLVGGTSNTGELFF. Written as DNA, the CDR3 is TGTGCCAGCAGCTTAGTAGGGGGCACCTCGAACACCGGGGAGCTGTTTTTT.

The chain uses TRBV6-5 and TRBJ2-1; 7 positions agree with TRBD2. Germline values: CDR1 MNHEY, CDR2 SVGAGI. This CDR3 region has 15 residues. The trim removed 6 bases at V and 3 bases at J, leaving 8 bases unmatched. This CDR3 is CASSRGLDNYNEQFF. In DNA, the CDR3 is TGTGCCAGCAGCCGAGGACTAGATAACTACAATGAGCAGTTCTTC.

V usage is TRBV10-3 and J usage is TRBJ2-7; 11 nucleotides match TRBD2. The CDR3 runs to 17 residues. With 8 bases clipped from V and 0 bases from J, the junction kept 12 bases outside the gene matches. CDR1 and CDR2 (germline): ENHRY, SYGVKD. The CDR3 DNA is TGTGCCATCTCGCCTAGCGGGGGGCCCCAGAGCTCCTACGAGCAGTACTTC. It encodes CAISPSGGPQSSYEQYF.

DNA for the CDR3: TGTGCCAGCAGTATCAGGACACTCATGGGGACAGATACGCAGTATTTT. Its protein product is CASSIRTLMGTDTQYF. This sequence joins TRBV27 and TRBJ2-3; tentative D call: TRBD1 (5 bases). The V end was cut by 5 bases, the J end by 3 bases, with 18 bases between. The length of the CDR3 is 16 residues. Germline values: CDR1 MNHEY, CDR2 SMNVEV (reference sequence).

The V call is TRBV15, the J call TRBJ1-2; D may be TRBD1 (6 bases). Trimming stripped 1 base from V and 4 bases from J, with 13 bases between. CDR1 and CDR2 (germline): LNHNV, YYDKDF (reference sequence). This CDR3 has 15 amino acids. Here the CDR3 reads CATSRGPTGSYGYTF. Here the CDR3 DNA reads TGTGCCACCAGCAGAGGACCTACAGGGAGCTATGGCTACACCTTC.

This chain joins TRBV19 and TRBJ1-5; 9 positions match TRBD1. The germline CDR1 and CDR2 sequences are LNHDA and SQIVND (reference sequence). The CDR3 is made up of 17 amino acids. The trim removed 1 base at V and 9 bases at J, leaving 13 bases unmatched. CDR3 nucleotide sequence: TGTGCCAGTAGTATAGCCCCACTTGGGACAGGGTCCTGGCCCCAGCATTTT. Its protein is CASSIAPLGTGSWPQHF.

The V call is TRBV13, the J call TRBJ1-6; 7 bases align to TRBD1. Germline V gene data show CDR1 as PRHDT and CDR2 as FYEKMQ (reference sequence). J was trimmed by 5 bases and V by 1 base; bases with no gene match: 5. CDR3 size: 16 residues. CDR3: CASSLAGQDNNSPLHF. Here the CDR3 DNA reads TGTGCCAGCAGCTTAGCTGGACAGGACAATAATTCACCCCTCCACTTT.

This chain joins TRBV9 and TRBJ1-4; 8 nucleotides match TRBD1. The CDR3 is 14 amino acids. Trimming took 4 bases from V and 8 from J; bases not matched to a gene: 7. CDR1 SGDLS and CDR2 YYNGEE come from the germline V gene. CDR3 amino acids: CASSTTGGGEKLFF. The CDR3 coding sequence is TGTGCCAGCAGCACCACAGGGGGTGGAGAAAAACTGTTTTTT.

The CDR3 here is CASGDRAADTQYF. CDR3 DNA: TGTGCCAGCGGAGACAGGGCGGCAGATACGCAGTATTTT. This sequence joins TRBV28 and TRBJ2-3; TRBD1 matches at 7 bases. CDR1 and CDR2 from the germline V gene are MDHEN and SYDVKM. The CDR3 is 13 residues long. The V segment lost 8 bases and the J segment 4 bases; nucleotides outside the gene matches: 6.

V is TRBV5-4 and J is TRBJ1-2; 9 bases line up with TRBD1. Germline CDR1 is SGHNT and CDR2 is YYREEE (reference sequence). This CDR3 is built from 16 residues. V dropped 3 bases and J dropped 3; count of bases not matched to a gene: 9. In DNA, the CDR3 is TGTGCCAGCAGCTCACCTCGGACAGGGGTCGACTATGGCTACACCTTC. Residues: CASSSPRTGVDYGYTF.

The chain links TRBV28 to TRBJ2-3, with 7 bases identical to TRBD2. V shed 8 bases, J shed 2 bases, and the junction held 7 bases outside the gene matches. Germline CDR1 reads MDHEN; CDR2 reads SYDVKM. The CDR3 spans 14 residues. DNA of the CDR3: TGTGCCAGCTGTTGGCGGGGGAACACAGATACGCAGTATTTT. Protein product: CASCWRGNTDTQYF. Variable domain in full (rest from reference TRBV28 and TRBJ2-3): DVKVTQSSRYLVKRTGEKVFLECVQDMDHENMFWYRQDPGLGLRLIYFSYDVKMKEKGDIPEGYSVSREKKERFSLILESASTNQTSMYLCASCWRGNTDTQYFGPGTRLTVL.

The chain links TRBV7-8 to TRBJ2-7; 7 bases align to TRBD1. CDR3 length: 15 residues. Germline V lookup: CDR1 SGHVS, CDR2 FQNEAQ. J lost 0 bases, V lost 4 bases, and 6 bases had no gene match. The CDR3 sequence is CASSSDRPRSYEQYF. The CDR3 region has the DNA TGTGCCAGCAGCTCGGACAGGCCCCGCTCCTACGAGCAGTACTTC.

The chain links TRBV5-6 to TRBJ2-5; 7 bases align to TRBD2. The CDR3 runs to 15 residues. Germline CDR1 SGHDT, CDR2 YYEEEE. J was trimmed by 1 base and V by 1 base; bases with no gene match: 4. This CDR3 reads CASSLLGGIQETQYF. CDR3 nucleotide sequence: TGTGCCAGCAGCTTGTTGGGGGGGATCCAAGAGACCCAGTACTTC.

This clone was detected a few times. The chain links TRBV9 to TRBJ1-1, with D possibly TRBD1 on 5 matching bases. Germline V gene lookup returns CDR1 SGDLS and CDR2 YYNGEE. The CDR3 covers 14 residues. The germline V and J ends were trimmed by 3 bases and 5 bases, with 14 bases remaining between them. The CDR3 protein is CASSEPNRQTEAFF. CDR3 nucleotides: TGTGCCAGCAGCGAGCCCAATCGACAGACTGAAGCTTTCTTT.

A single count supports this clone. J is TRBJ2-6 and V is TRBV10-1, with 7 bases fitting TRBD1. Germline CDR1 is WNHNN and CDR2 is SYGVQD (reference sequence). CDR3 size: 18 residues. Trimming cost V 4 bases and J 2 bases; bases outside gene matches: 11. The CDR3 region has the DNA TGCGCCAGCAGTGCGGACAGGCCTTGCCCCACTGGGGCCAACGTCCTGACTTTC. Protein: CASSADRPCPTGANVLTF.

This rearrangement joins TRBV6-1 to TRBJ2-7; 7 positions match TRBD2. Per the germline V gene, CDR1 is MNHNS and CDR2 is SASEGT. The CDR3 contains 16 residues. After removal of 4 bases from V and 1 base from J, the junction contained 10 bases not matched to a gene. CDR3 sequence: CASSGLGEGRSYEQYF. The CDR3 DNA reads TGTGCCAGCAGTGGGCTTGGGGAGGGTCGATCCTACGAGCAGTACTTC.

The table lists this clone with a few counts. The chain couples TRBV19 to TRBJ1-6; D is perhaps TRBD1 (6 bases). Trimming took off 3 bases at V and 9 bases at J, with 15 bases between the two ends. The length of the CDR3 is 15 residues. CDR1 is LNHDA, CDR2 SQIVND, per germline (reference sequence). As DNA, the CDR3 is TGTGCCAGTAGTATTGCACAGGGAGAATTTTCACCCCTCCACTTT. Its translation is CASSIAQGEFSPLHF.

V usage is TRBV9 and J usage is TRBJ2-1, with 7 positions matching TRBD2. Germline V gene lookup returns CDR1 SGDLS and CDR2 YYNGEE. The J segment lost 7 bases and the V segment lost 0 bases, leaving 10 bases of the junction unmatched. CDR3 length: 16 residues. The CDR3, as DNA: TGTGCCAGCAGCGTAGATCTCGGTGGGGGGGGGAATGAGCAGTTCTTC. This encodes CASSVDLGGGGNEQFF.

This clone has more than one count but fewer than ten. The chain recombines TRBV2 with TRBJ2-1; 7 bases line up with TRBD1. Germline lookup yields CDR1 SNHLY and CDR2 FYNNEI. The V segment lost 6 bases and the J segment 2 bases; nucleotides outside the gene matches: 7. CDR3 length: 15 amino acids. In DNA, the CDR3 is TGTGCCAGCAGGCGCGACAGGGCCACCTACAATGAGCAGTTCTTC. As protein: CASRRDRATYNEQFF.

V and J are TRBV18 and TRBJ1-1; D gene unclear. The length of the CDR3 is 14 residues. The V and J ends lost 0 bases and 1 base respectively, with 6 bases between them. The germline V gene encodes CDR1 KGHSH and CDR2 LQKENI. CDR3 residues: CASSPPGRNTEAFF. In nucleotides, the CDR3 is TGTGCCAGCTCACCACCTGGGAGGAACACTGAAGCTTTCTTT. The full variable domain, with the rest looked up from reference TRBV18 and TRBJ1-1, is NAGVMQNPRHLVRRRGQEARLRCSPMKGHSHVYWYRQLPEEGLKFMVYLQKENIIDESGMPKERFSAEFPKEGPSILRIQQVVRGDSAAYFCASSPPGRNTEAFFGQGTRLTVV.

The chain is built from TRBV7-2 and TRBJ2-1; perhaps TRBD1 as D (5 bases). Germline assignment: CDR1 SGHTA and CDR2 FQGNSA. V shed 2 bases and J shed 3 bases, with 11 bases lying between them. The CDR3 runs 15 residues. The CDR3 loop is CASSLSRQGYNEQFF. CDR3 bases: TGTGCCAGCAGCTTATCGCGCCAGGGCTACAATGAGCAGTTCTTC.

This sequence joins TRBV25-1 and TRBJ1-3; D gene uncertain. This CDR3 region has 15 residues. Germline V lookup: CDR1 MGHDK, CDR2 SYGVNS. V lost 3 bases to trimming and J lost 1 base, with 10 bases between them. This chain's CDR3 is CASSDDGESGNTIYF. The CDR3 DNA reads as TGTGCCAGCAGTGACGACGGGGAATCTGGAAACACCATATATTTT.

The V call is TRBV18, the J call TRBJ1-2, with D possibly matching TRBD1 (6 bases). The CDR3 sequence is 14 residues long. Germline values: CDR1 KGHSH, CDR2 LQKENI. Trimming shortened V by 6 bases and J by 4 bases, and 15 bases separated the two germline ends. CDR3 in amino acids: CASSAQQGSYGYTF. Here the CDR3 DNA reads TGTGCCAGCTCTGCTCAACAGGGCAGCTATGGCTACACCTTC.

The CDR3 region has the DNA TGTGCCAGCAGCGCGGGACTAGCGGGCACCCAAGAGACCCAGTACTTC. Encoded protein: CASSAGLAGTQETQYF. This chain links TRBV9 with TRBJ2-5, with TRBD2 identical over 12 bases. V dropped 3 bases and J dropped 1; count of bases not matched to a gene: 4. CDR1 is SGDLS and CDR2 is YYNGEE in the germline V gene. The CDR3 is 16 residues long.

The genes are TRBV28 and TRBJ1-3; weak D call: TRBD1 (6 bases). This CDR3 region has 14 residues. From germline, CDR1 is MDHEN and CDR2 SYDVKM. The germline V and J ends were trimmed by 5 bases and 4 bases, with 12 bases remaining between them. CDR3 region: CASSPGQRGNTIYF. DNA for the CDR3: TGTGCCAGCAGTCCAGGACAGCGCGGAAACACCATATATTTT.

The chain uses TRBV6-5 and TRBJ2-7, with D possibly TRBD1 on 5 matching bases. The CDR3 is made up of 15 amino acids. Germline CDR1 is MNHEY and CDR2 is SVGAGI. Trimming stripped 2 bases from V and 1 base from J, with 12 bases between. CDR3 sequence reads: CASSYSMDKSYEQYF. CDR3 sequence (DNA): TGTGCCAGCAGTTACAGCATGGACAAATCCTACGAGCAGTACTTC.

The chain links TRBV7-3 to TRBJ2-1, with D tentatively TRBD1 (6 bases). Germline V CDR1 and CDR2: SGHTA, FQGTGA. There are 15 residues in the CDR3. V was cut by 5 bases and J by 3 bases, with 14 bases left in between. The CDR3 coding sequence is TGTGCCAGCAGCCCCAGTAGGGGGAGCTACAATGAGCAGTTCTTC. It is translated as CASSPSRGSYNEQFF.

Notes on this clone: Other nucleotide sequences in the sample specify the same CDR3. This chain joins TRBV28 and TRBJ2-2; 7 bases agree with TRBD1. V was clipped by 4 bases and J by 1 base; unmatched bases: 3. Germline values: CDR1 MDHEN, CDR2 SYDVKM. The CDR3 loop spans 15 amino acids. Here the CDR3 reads CASSSGTENTGELFF. The CDR3 nucleotides are TGTGCCAGCAGTTCGGGGACAGAGAACACCGGGGAGCTGTTTTTT.

This rearrangement joins TRBV15 to TRBJ2-1; possibly TRBD1 for D (6 bases). Trimming removed 1 base from V and 4 bases from J, with 11 bases in between. Germline values: CDR1 LNHNV, CDR2 YYDKDF (reference sequence). This CDR3 contains 15 residues. The CDR3 is CATSRGQAEYNEQFF. Here the CDR3 DNA reads TGTGCCACCAGCAGAGGACAGGCGGAATACAATGAGCAGTTCTTC.

This clone was seen a handful of times. The chain is built from TRBV7-6 and TRBJ1-1; perhaps TRBD1 as D (5 bases). The germline V gene encodes CDR1 SGHVS and CDR2 FNYEAQ. V was pared by 4 bases and J by 4 bases, with 13 bases between. This CDR3 region has 14 residues. The CDR3 nucleotides are TGTGCCAGCAGCTCGGGGGACGGTCCCACTGAAGCTTTCTTT. As protein: CASSSGDGPTEAFF.